What follows describes a single TCR beta chain. The data were obtained in a study of blood T cell repertoires in COVID-19. Trimming stripped 6 bases from V and 0 bases from J, with 11 bases between. This CDR3 has 14 amino acids. Germline V gene lookup returns CDR1 MNHEY and CDR2 SMNVEV (reference sequence). Only in-frame clones appear in the TCRdb table, and some are missing; sequencing was by immunoSEQ multiplex PCR. Here the sample spans under 250,000 clones, around 86% being singletons. Sequenced sample: PBMCs or T cells enriched from blood (not recorded which). V gene TRBV27 combines with J gene TRBJ1-2; no firm D call. The source of this sequence is a man aged 35-49 years who had recovered from COVID-19. CDR3 nucleotide sequence: TGTGCCAGCAGGAGTCAAGGAGCTAACTATGGCTACACCTTC. This encodes CASRSQGANYGYTF.